A selection of T cell receptor beta chains follows, all from one sample in a study of low-dose radiotherapy and immunotherapy resistance in tumors. Via MiXCR, TCRdb re-called the reads, giving one row per CDR3 protein. This sample has roughly 52,000 distinct CDR3 sequences, with around 33% found just once. Here the sequenced sample was PBMCs, taken after low-dose radiotherapy plus immunotherapy. These receptor sequences come from a male donor with rectosigmoid adenocarcinoma. The CDR3 runs from the conserved cysteine through the conserved F or W. Each record gives: J gene, V gene, clone size, D gene, CDR3 protein, CDR3 DNA. A D gene is named only where the DNA matches it firmly. Clone size is not always given. Where it is, it says once, few, many or a class for expanded clones.

j_call: TRBJ2-1; v_call: TRBV19; clone_size: -; d_call: TRBD2; cdr3_aa: CASSMAASGSNEQFF; cdr3_nt: TGTGCCAGTAGTATGGCGGCTAGCGGGAGCAATGAGCAGTTCTTC
j_call: TRBJ1-5; v_call: TRBV7-9; clone_size: many; d_call: -; cdr3_aa: CASSRDIPGSNQPQHF; cdr3_nt: TGTGCCAGCAGCCGTGACATACCTGGGAGCAATCAGCCCCAGCATTTT
j_call: TRBJ2-5; v_call: TRBV6-2/TRBV6-3; clone_size: -; d_call: -; cdr3_aa: CASSKLGTARGETQYF; cdr3_nt: TGTGCCAGCAGTAAACTCGGGACCGCCCGAGGGGAGACCCAGTACTTC
j_call: TRBJ1-2; v_call: TRBV28; clone_size: many; d_call: -; cdr3_aa: CASSLVNYGYTF; cdr3_nt: TGTGCCAGCAGCCTTGTGAACTATGGCTACACCTTC
j_call: TRBJ1-1; v_call: TRBV18; clone_size: -; d_call: TRBD1; cdr3_aa: CASSPTGDTEAFF; cdr3_nt: TGTGCCAGCTCACCGACAGGGGACACTGAAGCTTTCTTT
j_call: TRBJ2-7; v_call: TRBV10-3; clone_size: many; d_call: -; cdr3_aa: CAISESAAGSDEQYF; cdr3_nt: TGTGCCATCAGTGAGTCTGCGGCAGGGAGTGACGAGCAGTACTTC
j_call: TRBJ2-7; v_call: TRBV7-3; clone_size: -; d_call: -; cdr3_aa: CASSFGAVSSYEQYF; cdr3_nt: TGTGCCAGCAGCTTCGGGGCGGTCTCCTCCTACGAGCAGTACTTC
j_call: TRBJ1-6; v_call: TRBV7-2; clone_size: many; d_call: TRBD1; cdr3_aa: CASREDGTGAPLHF; cdr3_nt: TGTGCCAGCAGGGAGGACGGGACAGGGGCACCCCTCCACTTT
j_call: TRBJ2-1; v_call: TRBV24-1; clone_size: -; d_call: TRBD1; cdr3_aa: CATSDSAGGRYNEQFF; cdr3_nt: TGTGCCACAAGTGATTCGGCAGGGGGCCGTTACAATGAGCAGTTCTTC
j_call: TRBJ2-5; v_call: TRBV7-2; clone_size: many; d_call: -; cdr3_aa: CASSWDTSQETQYF; cdr3_nt: TGTGCCAGCAGCTGGGACACCTCCCAAGAGACCCAGTACTTC
j_call: TRBJ2-7; v_call: TRBV6-2/TRBV6-3; clone_size: many; d_call: TRBD2; cdr3_aa: CASSSTSGAYEQYF; cdr3_nt: TGTGCCAGCAGTTCTACTAGCGGGGCCTACGAGCAGTACTTC
j_call: TRBJ2-3; v_call: TRBV6-6; clone_size: many; d_call: -; cdr3_aa: CASSYDTQYF; cdr3_nt: TGTGCCAGCAGTTACGATACGCAGTATTTT
j_call: TRBJ1-1; v_call: TRBV2; clone_size: once; d_call: -; cdr3_aa: CARKEGGDTEAFF; cdr3_nt: TGTGCCCGCAAGGAGGGGGGTGACACTGAAGCTTTCTTT
j_call: TRBJ2-4; v_call: TRBV15; clone_size: many; d_call: -; cdr3_aa: CATSRDSKNIQYF; cdr3_nt: TGTGCCACCAGCAGAGATTCCAAAAACATTCAGTACTTC
j_call: TRBJ2-7; v_call: TRBV19; clone_size: -; d_call: -; cdr3_aa: CASSIRDGGKNEQYF; cdr3_nt: TGTGCCAGTAGTATCAGGGACGGCGGGAAGAACGAGCAGTACTTC
j_call: TRBJ2-7; v_call: TRBV11-2; clone_size: few; d_call: -; cdr3_aa: CASSAAGTVPEQYF; cdr3_nt: TGTGCCAGCAGCGCCGCCGGGACGGTCCCCGAGCAGTACTTC
j_call: TRBJ2-5; v_call: TRBV21-1; clone_size: -; d_call: -; cdr3_aa: CQQQMGTVQETQYF; cdr3_nt: TGCCAGCAGCAAATGGGGACAGTTCAAGAGACCCAGTACTTC
j_call: TRBJ2-4; v_call: TRBV20-1; clone_size: many; d_call: -; cdr3_aa: CSARPGNIQYF; cdr3_nt: TGCAGTGCTAGGCCAGGGAACATTCAGTACTTC
j_call: TRBJ2-3; v_call: TRBV19; clone_size: many; d_call: TRBD1; cdr3_aa: CASRTGGEDTQYF; cdr3_nt: TGTGCCAGTAGGACAGGGGGCGAAGATACGCAGTATTTT
j_call: TRBJ2-2; v_call: TRBV6-2/TRBV6-3; clone_size: -; d_call: -; cdr3_aa: CASRRDFDTGELFF; cdr3_nt: TGTGCCAGCAGGAGAGACTTCGACACCGGGGAGCTGTTTTTT
j_call: TRBJ2-2; v_call: TRBV28; clone_size: once; d_call: TRBD1; cdr3_aa: CASSPRTGYGELFF; cdr3_nt: TGTGCCAGCAGTCCACGGACAGGGTACGGGGAGCTGTTTTTT
j_call: TRBJ2-3; v_call: TRBV20-1; clone_size: many; d_call: -; cdr3_aa: CSVGGGGTDTQYF; cdr3_nt: TGCAGTGTCGGGGGTGGCGGGACAGATACGCAGTATTTT
j_call: TRBJ2-7; v_call: TRBV18; clone_size: many; d_call: -; cdr3_aa: CASSPQGSTTEQYF; cdr3_nt: TGTGCCAGCTCACCCCAGGGTAGCACTACCGAGCAGTACTTC
j_call: TRBJ1-4; v_call: TRBV15; clone_size: many; d_call: -; cdr3_aa: CATSREANEKLFF; cdr3_nt: TGTGCCACCAGCAGAGAGGCTAATGAAAAACTGTTTTTT
j_call: TRBJ1-5; v_call: TRBV23-1; clone_size: -; d_call: -; cdr3_aa: CASTLQGIVGNQPQHF; cdr3_nt: TGCGCCAGCACCCTACAGGGAATAGTTGGCAATCAGCCCCAGCATTTT
j_call: TRBJ1-5; v_call: TRBV19; clone_size: -; d_call: -; cdr3_aa: CASVPGARSDQPQHF; cdr3_nt: TGTGCCAGTGTTCCGGGAGCCCGATCTGATCAGCCCCAGCATTTT
j_call: TRBJ2-2; v_call: TRBV5-1; clone_size: many; d_call: TRBD2; cdr3_aa: CASSWTSGSPNTGELFF; cdr3_nt: TGCGCCAGCAGCTGGACTAGCGGGAGCCCGAACACCGGGGAGCTGTTTTTT
j_call: TRBJ2-3; v_call: TRBV20-1; clone_size: many; d_call: TRBD1; cdr3_aa: CSASGTARITDTQYF; cdr3_nt: TGCAGTGCTTCTGGGACAGCCCGTATCACAGATACGCAGTATTTT
j_call: TRBJ1-5; v_call: TRBV27; clone_size: many; d_call: TRBD1; cdr3_aa: CASSTNRGPQHF; cdr3_nt: TGTGCCAGCAGTACAAACAGGGGGCCCCAGCATTTT
j_call: TRBJ2-1; v_call: TRBV28; clone_size: -; d_call: TRBD1; cdr3_aa: CASSDSGTGANVQFF; cdr3_nt: TGTGCCTCCAGTGACTCCGGGACAGGGGCGAATGTGCAGTTCTTC
j_call: TRBJ2-3; v_call: TRBV4-3; clone_size: few; d_call: TRBD1; cdr3_aa: CASSQVAGTGGTDTQYF; cdr3_nt: TGCGCCAGCAGCCAAGTAGCCGGGACAGGGGGCACAGATACGCAGTATTTT
j_call: TRBJ2-7; v_call: TRBV28; clone_size: -; d_call: TRBD1; cdr3_aa: CASRRNRVWGTGGNYEQYF; cdr3_nt: TGTGCCAGCAGGCGTAACAGGGTGTGGGGGACAGGGGGGAACTACGAGCAGTACTTC
j_call: TRBJ2-7; v_call: TRBV2; clone_size: few; d_call: -; cdr3_aa: CASRAGSGGFEQYF; cdr3_nt: TGTGCCAGCAGGGCGGGATCTGGTGGTTTCGAGCAGTACTTC
j_call: TRBJ2-3; v_call: TRBV7-9; clone_size: many; d_call: TRBD2; cdr3_aa: CASSTPGTSGGALGTDTQYF; cdr3_nt: TGTGCCAGCAGCACCCCCGGGACTAGCGGGGGGGCCTTGGGCACAGATACGCAGTATTTT